These 18 T cell receptor beta chains came from one sample sequenced in a study of blood T cell repertoires in COVID-19 (dated by TCRdb to the early 2020s). To prepare the library, the immunoSEQ multiplex PCR assay was applied. TCRdb provides this immuneACCESS table in a form limited to in-frame rearrangements. Some clones are lacking; in checked studies, under half of them reflect an unresolved V gene, and why the rest are absent is not known. This sample has more than 300,000 clones in its table, and around 84% of those were observed once. The top ten clones comprise around 4% of the sample. The source material was PBMCs or T cells enriched from blood (not recorded which). The receptors derive from a young man who had recovered from COVID-19.

The V gene is TRBV6-1, the J gene TRBJ2-3; D perhaps matches TRBD1 (5 bases). The germline V gene has CDR1 MNHNS and CDR2 SASEGT. The CDR3 length is 18 residues. V lost 4 bases, J lost 0 bases, and 20 bases lay in between. CDR3 amino acids: CASSGRRGFRESTDTQYF. The CDR3, as DNA: TGTGCCAGCAGTGGGCGTAGGGGTTTCAGAGAAAGCACAGATACGCAGTATTTT.

This clone was counted a single time. This rearrangement joins TRBV13 to TRBJ1-1; no firm D call. The germline V and J ends were trimmed by 1 base and 3 bases, with 6 bases remaining between them. The germline V gene has CDR1 PRHDT and CDR2 FYEKMQ (reference sequence). The CDR3 loop spans 13 amino acids. The CDR3 region is CASSLDSDTEAFF. Written as DNA, the CDR3 is TGTGCCAGCAGCTTAGATAGTGACACTGAAGCTTTCTTT.

The chain couples TRBV5-4 to TRBJ2-1; D is uncertain. The CDR3 loop spans 15 amino acids. From germline, CDR1 is SGHNT and CDR2 YYREEE (reference sequence). Trimming cost V 4 bases and J 8 bases, with 19 bases left between them. The CDR3 sequence: CASSRTTNFRYEQFF. In DNA form, the CDR3 reads TGTGCCAGCAGCCGAACTACCAACTTTAGGTATGAGCAGTTCTTC.

This chain joins TRBV3-1 (or the pseudogene TRBV3-2) and TRBJ2-6; a possible D gene is TRBD2 (6 bases). The CDR3 is 16 amino acids. Trimming shortened V by 4 bases and J by 2 bases, and 12 bases separated the two germline ends. Per the germline V gene, CDR1 is LGHDT and CDR2 is YNNKEL (reference sequence). In DNA, the CDR3 is TGTGCCAGCAGCCGGCCGGGGGACGCTGGGGCCAACGTCCTGACTTTC. This sequence encodes CASSRPGDAGANVLTF.

This chain uses TRBV28 with TRBJ2-7, with a tentative D call TRBD2 (6 bases). This CDR3 has 16 residues. CDR1 MDHEN and CDR2 SYDVKM come from the germline V gene. V was trimmed by 6 bases and J by 6 bases, leaving 24 bases between them. The CDR3: CASRMGVGGLPSEQYF. As DNA, the CDR3 is TGTGCCAGCAGGATGGGGGTGGGGGGACTCCCCTCCGAGCAGTACTTC. The variable domain in full, completed from reference TRBV28 and TRBJ2-7, reads DVKVTQSSRYLVKRTGEKVFLECVQDMDHENMFWYRQDPGLGLRLIYFSYDVKMKEKGDIPEGYSVSREKKERFSLILESASTNQTSMYLCASRMGVGGLPSEQYFGPGTRLTVT.

This rearrangement joins TRBV3-1 (or the pseudogene TRBV3-2) to TRBJ1-1; 8 bases match TRBD1. The V gene's germline CDR1 is LGHDT and CDR2 YNNKEL (reference sequence). This CDR3 has 15 amino acids. J was trimmed by 0 bases and V by 10 bases; bases with no gene match: 10. The CDR3, as DNA: TGTGCCACCCGGGGGACAGGAACTATGAACACTGAAGCTTTCTTT. Its protein product is CATRGTGTMNTEAFF.

CDR3 DNA: TGTGCCTGGGCTATAGGGGCGCTCGCCTCTGGAAACACCATATATTTT. It yields the protein CAWAIGALASGNTIYF. The J gene is TRBJ1-3, the V gene TRBV30, with D tentatively TRBD1 (5 bases). The CDR3 covers 16 residues. Germline CDR1 and CDR2: GTSNPN and SVGIG (reference sequence). V lost 5 bases, J lost 0 bases, and 17 bases lay in between.

DNA of the CDR3: TGTGCCAGCAGCCAAACTTCAGGGACTCATTCACCCCTCCACTTT. This sequence encodes CASSQTSGTHSPLHF. The chain employs TRBV3-1 (or the pseudogene TRBV3-2) and TRBJ1-6, with D possibly being TRBD1 (5 bases). Between the trimmed V and J ends, which lost 2 bases and 8 bases, there was a span of 13 bases. This CDR3 is built from 15 residues. Germline V gene sequence: CDR1 LGHDT, CDR2 YNNKEL (reference sequence).

DNA for the CDR3: TGTGCCTGGGGGACAGGGGTTACCTACGAGCAGTACTTC. Protein sequence: CAWGTGVTYEQYF. The chain links TRBV30 to TRBJ2-7; the match to TRBD1 covers 10 bases. This CDR3 comprises 13 residues. Trimming at V came to 5 bases and at J to 2 bases, leaving 3 bases not matched to a gene. Germline-derived CDR1 and CDR2 are GTSNPN and SVGIG (reference sequence). The variable domain in full, with the rest retrieved from reference TRBV30 and TRBJ2-7, is SQTIHQWPATLVQPVGSPLSLECTVEGTSNPNLYWYRQAAGRGLQLLFYSVGIGQISSEVPQNLSASRPQDRQFILSSKKLLLSDSGFYLCAWGTGVTYEQYFGPGTRLTVT.

The chain carries TRBV14 and TRBJ2-5, with D perhaps matching TRBD2 (5 bases). CDR1 and CDR2 (germline): SGHDN, FVKESK. The CDR3 length is 15 residues. V lost 0 bases and J lost 4, with 12 bases in between. The chain's CDR3 is CASSQDVVRGETQYF. The CDR3 DNA reads as TGTGCCAGCAGCCAAGACGTAGTTCGGGGAGAGACCCAGTACTTC.

The V and J genes are TRBV5-1 and TRBJ2-7; a possible D gene is TRBD1 (5 bases). V lost 4 bases and J lost 2, with 13 bases in between. The length of the CDR3 is 14 residues. The V gene's germline CDR1 is SGHRS and CDR2 YFSETQ. CDR3 sequence reads: CASSQDTVTYEQYF. The CDR3 DNA is TGCGCCAGCAGCCAGGACACCGTGACCTACGAGCAGTACTTC. Full variable domain (outside the CDR3, taken from reference TRBV5-1 and TRBJ2-7): KAGVTQTPRYLIKTRGQQVTLSCSPISGHRSVSWYQQTPGQGLQFLFEYFSETQRNKGNFPGRFSGRQFSNSRSEMNVSTLELGDSALYLCASSQDTVTYEQYFGPGTRLTVT.

The V and J genes are TRBV13 and TRBJ2-7, with a weak D call TRBD2 (5 bases). The ends were cut back, 2 bases at V and 2 bases at J, with 7 bases in the middle. The CDR3 is 13 amino acids. From germline, CDR1 is PRHDT and CDR2 FYEKMQ (reference sequence). For the CDR3, the DNA is TGTGCCAGCAGCTTAAAGGGAGCCTACGAGCAGTACTTC. It yields the protein CASSLKGAYEQYF.

This chain connects TRBV29-1 to TRBJ1-1; no clear D. V lost 7 bases and J lost 9, with 12 bases in between. This CDR3 spans 10 amino acids. Germline assignment: CDR1 SQVTM and CDR2 ANQGSEA. Here the CDR3 reads CSAETLKAFF. For the CDR3, the DNA is TGCAGCGCTGAGACACTGAAAGCTTTCTTT.

This chain connects TRBV19 to TRBJ1-1; possible D gene TRBD1, 6 bases. CDR1 is LNHDA and CDR2 is SQIVND in the germline V gene (reference sequence). Trimming removed 3 bases at V and 2 bases at J, with 10 bases between. The CDR3 has 14 amino acids. The CDR3 DNA is TGTGCCAGTAGTATCCGGACAGAAAACACTGAAGCTTTCTTT. It encodes CASSIRTENTEAFF. The variable domain in full, with the rest retrieved from reference TRBV19 and TRBJ1-1, is DGGITQSPKYLFRKEGQNVTLSCEQNLNHDAMYWYRQDPGQGLRLIYYSQIVNDFQKGDIAEGYSVSREKKESFPLTVTSAQKNPTAFYLCASSIRTENTEAFFGQGTRLTVV.

The V and J genes are TRBV5-4 and TRBJ1-2; D may be TRBD1 (5 bases). CDR3 size: 17 residues. Trimming stripped 1 base from V and 0 bases from J, with 16 bases between. Looked up from germline, CDR1 is SGHNT and CDR2 is YYREEE (reference sequence). This CDR3 is CASSLPLGTSANYGYTF. In DNA, the CDR3 is TGTGCCAGCAGCTTGCCCCTAGGGACTTCAGCTAACTATGGCTACACCTTC.

This clone was recorded only once. The gene calls are TRBV11-3 and TRBJ2-4, with 7 bases aligning to TRBD1. The CDR3 runs to 14 residues. V lost 5 bases and J lost 8; bases outside the gene matches: 9. The germline CDR1 and CDR2 sequences are SGHNT and YENEEA. CDR3 protein: CASSPGTAGYIQYF. The CDR3 DNA follows: TGTGCCAGCAGCCCGGGGACAGCCGGTTACATTCAGTACTTC.

This clone is a singleton in its sample. The chain has TRBV4-1 and TRBJ1-2; TRBD1 might be the D (5 bases). V lost 0 bases and J lost 4, with 6 bases in between. This CDR3 comprises 13 residues. Germline V gene data show CDR1 as MGHRA and CDR2 as YSYEKL. CDR3 region: CASSQEGLYGYTF. Written as DNA, the CDR3 is TGCGCCAGCAGCCAAGAGGGGCTCTATGGCTACACCTTC.

This clone was detected once. The V gene is TRBV18, the J gene TRBJ2-7; 7 bases are shared with TRBD2. V gave up 4 bases and J gave up 0 bases; unmatched junction bases: 9. The CDR3 is 16 amino acids. The germline CDR1 and CDR2 sequences are KGHSH and LQKENI. The CDR3 loop reads CASSREGGDRSYEQYF. Here the CDR3 DNA reads TGTGCCAGCTCACGAGAGGGAGGGGACCGCTCCTACGAGCAGTACTTC.